This TCR beta chain was observed in a study of T cell responses to AZD1222 COVID-19 vaccine. Whole-study results and caveats: Reportedly, nearly half the spike-specific TCRs target unmutated variant regions. Recipients of two AZD1222 doses showed rising Spike-specific TCR breadth and depth. Baseline seropositivity occurred in only a handful of AZD1222 recipients. Clonal diversity was possibly underestimated, and white British individuals and females predominated among donors.

Method: immunoSEQ multiplex PCR; TCRdb's copy keeps in-frame clones and lacks some. The data contain some 200,000 clones, approximately 90% of them seen just once; the ten biggest clones take up 3.6%. The germline CDR1 and CDR2 sequences are SGDLS and YYNGEE. The CDR3 has 12 residues. The V and J ends lost 7 bases and 9 bases, in that order; junction bases with no gene match: 6. Details on this clone: The antigen is undetermined.

The sequenced sample was peripheral blood, obtained 28 days after the second dose of the MenACWY control vaccine. This chain connects TRBV9 to TRBJ2-2; 7 nucleotides line up with TRBD1. The sequence was collected from an adult who received the MenACWY meningococcal vaccine as a control. The CDR3 spells CASGGQTWELFF. The CDR3 DNA sequence: TGTGCCAGCGGGGGACAGACTTGGGAGCTGTTTTTT.